A selection of T cell receptor beta chains follows, all from one sample in a study of molecular identifiers for immune sequencing clone quantification. TCRdb fed the PCR reads into MiXCR, producing one record per CDR3 protein. This sample carries about half a million distinct CDR3 sequences, around 21% of them seen once, and the ten largest clones take about 0.8%. Sequenced material: naive CD8+ T cells from blood, with Jurkat cell RNA spiked in. The receptor set was obtained from a human donor in good health. Some libraries in this study had Jurkat cell RNA spiked in. Both conserved end residues are part of each CDR3. The D gene is left open where the match is weak. Clone size is given for some rows only: seen once, a few or many times, or a class if the clone is expanded.

j_call | d_call | clone_size | v_call | cdr3_aa | cdr3_nt
TRBJ1-1 | - | many | TRBV24-1 | CATSDSDGGEAFF | TGTGCCACCAGTGACTCCGACGGCGGTGAAGCTTTCTTT
TRBJ1-4 | - | few | TRBV7-9 | CASSLSEGGPAEKLFF | TGTGCCAGCAGCTTAAGTGAGGGGGGGCCGGCTGAAAAACTGTTTTTT
TRBJ2-7 | TRBD1 | - | TRBV7-9 | CASSQTGGTYEQCF | TGTGCCAGCAGCCAGACAGGGGGAACCTACGAGCAGTGCTTC
TRBJ2-3 | - | many | TRBV7-9 | CASVTDLENTQYF | TGTGCCAGCGTCACGGATCTTGAGAATACGCAGTATTTT
TRBJ2-3 | TRBD2 | many | TRBV29-1 | CSVDDLGTSGSTDTQYF | TGCAGCGTTGATGATTTGGGGACTAGCGGGAGCACAGATACGCAGTATTTT
TRBJ1-5 | - | few | TRBV19 | CASIPDSLGLGSNQPQHF | TGTGCCAGTATTCCGGACAGTTTGGGCTTGGGTAGCAATCAGCCCCAGCATTTT
TRBJ1-1 | - | many | TRBV4-3 | CASSQDNRNTEAFF | TGCGCCAGCAGCCAAGATAACAGGAACACTGAAGCTTTCTTT
TRBJ1-6 | - | few | TRBV27 | CASSLQTGTALHF | TGTGCCAGCAGTTTACAAACAGGGACGGCCCTCCACTTT
TRBJ1-1 | - | few | TRBV7-6 | CASSTQQNTEAFF | TGTGCCAGCAGCACACAACAGAACACTGAAGCTTTCTTT
TRBJ1-1 | - | many | TRBV5-1 | CASSLAAWNTEAFF | TGCGCCAGCAGCTTGGCAGCATGGAACACTGAAGCTTTCTTT
TRBJ2-2 | - | few | TRBV7-2 | CASSWVNTGELFF | TGTGCCAGCAGCTGGGTGAACACCGGGGAGCTGTTTTTT
TRBJ2-3 | - | many | TRBV27 | CASSFTLSRGADTQYF | TGTGCCAGCAGTTTCACCCTTTCCCGGGGAGCAGATACGCAGTATTTT
TRBJ2-1 | - | many | TRBV7-9 | CASSSSGGLSSYNEQFF | TGTGCCAGCAGCTCGTCGGGGGGCCTGAGCTCCTACAATGAGCAGTTCTTC
TRBJ2-3 | TRBD2 | many | TRBV6-5 | CASSYSSSGGVDTQYF | TGTGCCAGCAGTTACTCGTCCAGCGGGGGTGTAGATACGCAGTATTTT
TRBJ2-7 | - | few | TRBV20-1 | CSALILGEYEQYF | TGCAGTGCTCTCATTCTGGGGGAATACGAGCAGTACTTC
TRBJ2-5 | TRBD1 | - | TRBV7-6 | CASSHPDRAQETQYF | TGTGCCAGCAGCCACCCTGACAGGGCCCAAGAGACCCAGTACTTC
TRBJ1-1 | - | - | TRBV20-1 | CSAPDRFGAFF | TGCAGTGCGCCCGACAGGTTCGGTGCTTTCTTT
TRBJ2-5 | - | - | TRBV7-9 | CASSPSGAETQYF | TGTGCCAGCAGCCCTTCCGGGGCGGAGACCCAGTACTTC
TRBJ2-2 | - | few | TRBV12-3/TRBV12-4 | CASSLMGATGTGELFF | TGTGCCAGCAGTTTAATGGGGGCTACAGGTACCGGGGAGCTGTTTTTT
TRBJ1-5 | - | - | TRBV5-3 | CASSVTWASPQQPQHF | TGTGCCAGCAGCGTAACCTGGGCCTCGCCTCAGCAGCCCCAGCATTTT
TRBJ1-5 | - | - | TRBV20-1 | CSARDLTGPSTDTQHF | TGCAGTGCTAGAGATCTTACAGGGCCTAGCACAGATACGCAGCATTTT
TRBJ2-2 | - | few | TRBV7-9 | CASSSPQASGELFF | TGTGCCAGCAGCTCCCCTCAGGCCTCTGGGGAGCTGTTTTTT
TRBJ1-2 | - | - | TRBV3-1 | CASSQVQGIGYGYTF | TGTGCCAGCAGCCAAGTGCAGGGAATCGGCTATGGCTACACCTTC
TRBJ2-5 | - | many | TRBV29-1 | CSVGQGTQYF | TGCAGCGTGGGCCAGGGGACCCAGTACTTC
TRBJ1-5 | - | many | TRBV12-3/TRBV12-4 | CASSGWEEDQPQHF | TGTGCCAGCAGCGGATGGGAGGAAGATCAGCCCCAGCATTTT
TRBJ2-7 | - | - | TRBV21-1 | CASSKGEDGPSYEQYF | TGTGCCAGCAGCAAAGGGGAGGACGGACCCTCCTACGAGCAGTACTTC
TRBJ1-6 | TRBD1 | - | TRBV27 | CASSLARTGLSPLHF | TGTGCCAGCAGTTTAGCCAGGACAGGGCTCTCACCCCTCCACTTT
TRBJ2-7 | - | - | TRBV2 | CASSEALRVYEQYF | TGTGCCAGCAGTGAAGCGCTCAGGGTCTACGAGCAGTACTTC
TRBJ2-7 | TRBD1 | few | TRBV28 | CASSDRTGPYEQYF | TGTGCCAGCAGTGATAGGACAGGTCCCTACGAGCAGTACTTC
TRBJ2-6 | - | many | TRBV7-6 | CASSLSAHELNSGANVLTF | TGTGCCAGCAGCTTAAGCGCGCACGAACTTAACTCTGGGGCCAACGTCCTGACTTTC
TRBJ1-2 | - | few | TRBV3-1 | CASSQDSTEAADHYGYTF | TGTGCCAGCAGCCAAGACTCGACCGAGGCCGCCGACCACTATGGCTACACCTTC
TRBJ2-3 | TRBD1 | - | TRBV4-1 | CASSQVGQGFWDPSTDTQYF | TGCGCCAGCAGCCAAGTGGGACAGGGGTTTTGGGACCCTAGCACAGATACGCAGTATTTT
TRBJ2-4 | - | - | TRBV4-2 | CASSQAAGLRDKNIQYF | TGTGCCAGCAGCCAGGCGGCGGGACTCCGCGACAAAAACATTCAGTACTTC
TRBJ2-1 | - | many | TRBV20-1 | CSARDQVYNEQFF | TGCAGTGCTAGAGATCAGGTGTACAATGAGCAGTTCTTC
TRBJ2-1 | TRBD2 | many | TRBV11-2 | CASSLPPVAGVYYNEQFF | TGTGCCAGCAGCCTCCCCCCGGTCGCGGGGGTTTACTACAATGAGCAGTTCTTC
TRBJ2-7 | - | few | TRBV13 | CASSSSSAEQYF | TGTGCCAGCAGCTCATCTAGCGCAGAGCAGTACTTC
TRBJ2-2 | TRBD2 | many | TRBV6-6 | CASSYLAGNTGELFF | TGTGCCAGCAGTTACCTAGCGGGGAACACCGGGGAGCTGTTTTTT
TRBJ2-2 | - | few | TRBV7-9 | CASSFSVTGELFF | TGTGCCAGCAGCTTTAGCGTAACCGGGGAGCTGTTTTTT
TRBJ2-1 | TRBD1 | - | TRBV5-1 | CASQIEQGKNNEQFF | TGCGCCAGCCAGATCGAACAGGGGAAAAACAATGAGCAGTTCTTC
TRBJ1-4 | TRBD1 | many | TRBV2 | CASRPQGNQDEKLFF | TGTGCCAGCAGACCACAGGGGAACCAGGATGAAAAACTGTTTTTT
TRBJ2-1 | - | many | TRBV7-8 | CASSSLQGSPYNEQFF | TGTGCCAGCAGCTCACTACAGGGTAGCCCCTACAATGAGCAGTTCTTC
TRBJ1-4 | - | many | TRBV3-1 | CASSRSLDHDEKLFF | TGTGCCAGCAGCCGAAGCTTGGACCATGATGAAAAACTGTTTTTT
TRBJ2-7 | - | - | TRBV19 | CASSIGQIFSSYEQYF | TGTGCCAGTAGTATAGGACAGATCTTCAGCTCCTACGAGCAGTACTTC
TRBJ1-1 | - | - | TRBV29-1 | CSVVAEHTEAFF | TGCAGCGTTGTGGCGGAACATACTGAAGCTTTCTTT
TRBJ2-7 | - | few | TRBV27 | CASSAGIASEQYF | TGTGCCAGCAGCGCTGGGATAGCCTCCGAGCAGTACTTC
TRBJ2-7 | - | many | TRBV4-3 | CASSQDAKWSGYEQYF | TGCGCCAGCAGCCAAGACGCTAAGTGGAGCGGCTACGAGCAGTACTTC
TRBJ1-5 | - | few | TRBV4-1 | CASSQAPDGGGQPQHF | TGCGCCAGCAGCCAAGCTCCAGACGGGGGGGGTCAGCCCCAGCATTTT
TRBJ1-1 | - | - | TRBV28 | CASSLKAGLTEALF | TGTGCCAGCAGTCTTAAAGCGGGGCTTACTGAAGCTCTCTTT
TRBJ2-5 | - | few | TRBV5-8 | CASSLEQIQETQYF | TGTGCCAGCAGCTTGGAACAGATCCAAGAGACCCAGTACTTC
TRBJ1-4 | - | once | TRBV5-3 | CASSRGETANEKPFF | TGTGCCAGCAGCAGAGGGGAGACAGCTAATGAAAAACCGTTTTTT
TRBJ1-1 | TRBD1 | many | TRBV6-2/TRBV6-3 | CASSYSPGQGAWNTEAFF | TGTGCCAGCAGTTACTCGCCGGGACAGGGGGCTTGGAACACTGAAGCTTTCTTT
TRBJ1-5 | - | few | TRBV12-3/TRBV12-4 | CASTREYQPQHF | TGTGCCAGCACCCGGGAATACCAGCCCCAGCATTTT
TRBJ2-7 | - | many | TRBV5-4 | CASSFGNYEQYF | TGTGCCAGCAGCTTCGGAAACTACGAGCAGTACTTC
TRBJ2-3 | TRBD2 | few | TRBV11-2 | CASSLVPILAGDPSTDTQYF | TGTGCCAGCAGCTTAGTGCCGATCTTAGCGGGAGACCCTAGCACAGATACGCAGTATTTT